One and the same sample provided the 28 T cell receptor beta chains below, sequenced in a study of blood T cells in healthy people across ages. With a J-beta primer mix and a sample-barcoded 5' primer, a second PCR ran roughly 7 to 11 cycles. MiXCR, applied by TCRdb to the 5' RACE reads, yields one record per CDR3 protein. The table has about a million distinct CDR3 sequences, roughly 51% seen once; the top ten hold about a fifth. The sequencing sample was made of blood. These receptors came from an older woman in good health.

This clonotype was seen a handful of times. This chain uses TRBV7-2 with TRBJ2-3, with TRBD2 matching 7 bases. CDR1 and CDR2 (germline): SGHTA, FQGNSA. CDR3 size: 17 residues. Germline trimming cut 3 bases from V and 1 base from J; bases unmatched to any gene: 10. Written as DNA, the CDR3 is TGTGCCAGCAGCTTCGGGGAGGGACCTCTACGCACAGATACGCAGTATTTT. Translated: CASSFGEGPLRTDTQYF.

J is TRBJ1-1 and V is TRBV28, with D uncertain. The CDR3 consists of 12 residues. Trimming cost V 5 bases and J 5 bases, with 9 bases left between them. Germline assignment: CDR1 MDHEN and CDR2 SYDVKM. DNA of the CDR3: TGTGCCAGCAGTCCAGAGTGGACTGAAGCTTTCTTT. Protein product: CASSPEWTEAFF.

The chain is built from TRBV4-2 and TRBJ1-2, with TRBD1 as a possible D gene (6 bases). Trimming pared 3 bases from V and 7 bases from J, leaving 9 bases between. CDR3 length: 12 residues. Germline V gene data show CDR1 as LGHNA and CDR2 as YNFKEQ. The CDR3 region is CASSQGARGYTF. The CDR3 nucleotides read TGTGCCAGCAGCCAGGGGGCGCGTGGCTACACCTTC.

The CDR3 protein is CSASRQLVTEAFF. The CDR3 region has the DNA TGCAGTGCTAGTAGACAGTTAGTCACTGAAGCTTTCTTT. The chain joins TRBV20-1 to TRBJ1-1, with a tentative D call TRBD1 (5 bases). This CDR3 spans 13 amino acids. With 3 bases removed from V and 4 bases from J, the gap between germline ends came to 12 bases. Germline V gene lookup returns CDR1 DFQATT and CDR2 SNEGSKA (reference sequence).

The chain links TRBV27 to TRBJ2-3, with D hard to call. V was cut by 6 bases and J by 6 bases, with 10 bases left in between. The CDR3 has 12 residues. In germline, CDR1 is MNHEY, CDR2 SMNVEV (reference sequence). CDR3 sequence (DNA): TGTGCCAGCAGATCCTTGGGTGATACGCAGTATTTT. Residues: CASRSLGDTQYF.

CDR3 amino acids: CATSGRISTDTQYF. The CDR3 DNA follows: TGTGCCACCAGCGGACGGATTAGCACAGATACGCAGTATTTT. The chain links TRBV24-1 to TRBJ2-3, with D uncertain. The germline V gene has CDR1 KGHDR and CDR2 SFDVKD. With 7 bases removed from V and 0 bases from J, the gap between germline ends came to 10 bases. The CDR3 has 14 amino acids.

The V call is TRBV10-1, the J call TRBJ2-3; 7 positions agree with TRBD1. Germline trimming cut 2 bases from V and 9 bases from J; bases unmatched to any gene: 5. This CDR3 has 13 amino acids. Germline V gene sequence: CDR1 WNHNN, CDR2 SYGVQD (reference sequence). DNA for the CDR3: TGCGCCAGCAGTGAGGACAGGGAGAACACGCAGTATTTT. This encodes CASSEDRENTQYF.

The J gene is TRBJ2-5, the V gene TRBV27; TRBD2 matches 7 bases. The trim removed 2 bases at V and 4 bases at J, leaving 7 bases unmatched. This CDR3 region has 15 residues. CDR1 is MNHEY and CDR2 is SMNVEV in the germline V gene (reference sequence). The CDR3 here is CASSLAREGVETQYF. For the CDR3, the DNA is TGTGCCAGCAGTTTAGCAAGGGAGGGAGTAGAGACCCAGTACTTC.

This clonotype was seen a few times. This chain joins TRBV7-2 and TRBJ2-1; 7 nucleotides match TRBD2. Germline V gives CDR1 SGHTA, CDR2 FQGNSA. The V and J ends lost 5 bases and 9 bases, in that order; junction bases with no gene match: 7. This CDR3 is built from 13 residues. CDR3 nucleotide sequence: TGTGCCAGCAGCCGGACTAGTCGGGCTGAGCAGTTCTTC. Its protein is CASSRTSRAEQFF.

The chain uses TRBV7-2 and TRBJ2-7, with TRBD2 matching over 7 bases. CDR1 and CDR2 (germline): SGHTA, FQGNSA. The CDR3 runs to 15 residues. The V gene end was trimmed by 6 bases and the J gene end by 4 bases; junction bases not matched to a gene: 12. CDR3 sequence (DNA): TGTGCCAGCAGAGCCGAAGCGGGACGTGAATACGAGCAGTACTTC. Translating gives CASRAEAGREYEQYF.

V gene TRBV29-1 combines with J gene TRBJ2-3, with TRBD2 identical over 12 bases. Per germline, CDR1 SQVTM and CDR2 ANQGSEA. This CDR3 comprises 17 residues. The V gene end was trimmed by 5 bases and the J gene end by 3 bases; junction bases not matched to a gene: 12. CDR3 amino acids: CSVKPNLAGGRTDTQYF. CDR3 sequence (DNA): TGCAGCGTTAAACCTAATCTAGCGGGAGGGCGGACAGATACGCAGTATTTT.

V usage is TRBV10-3 and J usage is TRBJ2-1, with 9 nucleotides matching TRBD1. The CDR3 sequence is 17 residues long. Germline V gene sequence: CDR1 ENHRY, CDR2 SYGVKD. Trimming at V came to 0 bases and at J to 2 bases, leaving 5 bases not matched to a gene. CDR3 DNA sequence: TGTGCCATCAGTGAGTCGGCCGGGACAGGGACCTACAATGAGCAGTTCTTC. Protein product: CAISESAGTGTYNEQFF.

The chain combines TRBV6-6 with TRBJ2-7; 9 nucleotides match TRBD1. The CDR3 totals 14 residues. Unmatched junction bases numbered 3, after V lost 2 bases and J lost 4 bases. CDR1 is MNHNY, CDR2 SVGAGI, per germline (reference sequence). CDR3 sequence reads: CASSYGGQGYEQYF. The CDR3 DNA reads TGTGCCAGCAGTTACGGGGGACAGGGTTACGAGCAGTACTTC.

This clonotype has more than one count but fewer than ten. The rearrangement uses TRBV6-2 or TRBV6-3 and TRBJ1-5; D is possibly TRBD1 (5 bases). The CDR3 contains 13 residues. Per germline, CDR1 MNHEY and CDR2 SVGEGT. Trimming pared 0 bases from V and 7 bases from J, leaving 7 bases between. This CDR3 reads CASSYSRGQPQHF. The CDR3 nucleotides read TGTGCCAGCAGTTACTCGCGGGGCCAGCCCCAGCATTTT.

There are a few counts of this clonotype. The chain has TRBV28 and TRBJ2-4, with TRBD2 matching 7 bases. Trimming took 6 bases from V and 13 from J; bases not matched to a gene: 15. The V gene's germline CDR1 is MDHEN and CDR2 SYDVKM. The CDR3 runs 14 residues. CDR3 loop: CASRAGLGIREQYF. In DNA form, the CDR3 reads TGTGCCAGCAGGGCCGGACTAGGAATAAGGGAGCAGTACTTC.

This clonotype showed up just a few times. The chain joins TRBV11-2 to TRBJ2-3, with D perhaps matching TRBD2 (6 bases). CDR3 length: 16 residues. Germline CDR1 SGHAT, CDR2 FQNNGV. Trimming pared 0 bases from V and 2 bases from J, leaving 12 bases between. The CDR3 DNA reads TGTGCCAGCAGCTTAGATCAGGCGGGGTTCACAGATACGCAGTATTTT. This gives the protein CASSLDQAGFTDTQYF.

This clonotype appeared once. V is TRBV7-7 and J is TRBJ2-1; 7 bases align to TRBD1. CDR3 size: 13 residues. From germline, CDR1 is SSHAT and CDR2 FNYEAQ (reference sequence). J lost 6 bases, V lost 4 bases, and 3 bases had no gene match. The CDR3 DNA reads TGTGCCAGCAGCTCCGACAGGGCCAATGAGCAGTTCTTC. This sequence encodes CASSSDRANEQFF. Full variable domain (missing parts from reference TRBV7-7 and TRBJ2-1): GAGVSQSPRYKVTKRGQDVTLRCDPISSHATLYWYQQALGQGPEFLTYFNYEAQPDKSGLPSDRFSAERPEGSISTLTIQRTEQRDSAMYRCASSSDRANEQFFGPGTRLTVL.

The chain is built from TRBV20-1 and TRBJ2-7; TRBD1 agrees at 9 bases. Per germline, CDR1 DFQATT and CDR2 SNEGSKA (reference sequence). V lost 6 bases to trimming and J lost 6 bases; unmatched junction nucleotides: 9. The CDR3 spans 13 residues. The CDR3 nucleotides are TGCAGTGCGCCAGGACAGGGGAAATCCGAGCAGTACTTC. Protein: CSAPGQGKSEQYF.

The rearrangement links TRBV10-3 to TRBJ2-4; perhaps D is TRBD1 or TRBD2 (5 bases each). The J call is doubtful: the DNA matches TRBJ2-7 better. The CDR3 is made up of 14 amino acids. Germline V CDR1 and CDR2: ENHRY, SYGVKD. As DNA, the CDR3 is TGTGCTCATTTTCTCCGGGGCGCAGCCTACGAGCAGTACTTC. Translation gives CAHFLRGAAYEQYF.

The genes are TRBV2 and TRBJ2-3; D may be TRBD2 (6 bases). The V end lost 6 bases, the J end lost 6 bases, and 22 bases lay between the germline ends. CDR3 length: 16 amino acids. The germline gives CDR1 SNHLY, CDR2 FYNNEI. The CDR3 is CASRDGGNINGDTQYF. The CDR3 coding sequence is TGTGCCAGCAGGGATGGGGGGAATATAAACGGGGATACGCAGTATTTT.

This clonotype has a single count. The chain uses TRBV20-1 and TRBJ2-1; 9 bases are a match to TRBD1. Germline CDR1 DFQATT, CDR2 SNEGSKA (reference sequence). CDR3 length equals 15 residues. V lost 2 bases to trimming and J lost 5 bases; unmatched junction nucleotides: 7. The CDR3 region is CSARPVGQGNNEQFF. The CDR3, as DNA: TGCAGTGCTAGACCCGTCGGACAGGGGAACAATGAGCAGTTCTTC.

The chain couples TRBV7-2 to TRBJ2-5; TRBD1 matches at 9 bases. The germline CDR1 and CDR2 sequences are SGHTA and FQGNSA. V lost 3 bases and J lost 5; bases outside the gene matches: 7. CDR3 length: 15 amino acids. CDR3 coding DNA: TGTGCCAGCAGCTTGGGGACAGGGCTTTTTGAGACCCAGTACTTC. It translates to CASSLGTGLFETQYF.

V is TRBV4-1 and J is TRBJ1-5; no firm D call. CDR3 length: 16 amino acids. CDR1 is MGHRA and CDR2 is YSYEKL in the germline V gene. The ends were cut back, 4 bases at V and 3 bases at J, with 16 bases in the middle. The CDR3 DNA sequence: TGCGCCAGCAGCCTGCGAGAGGCAGGAGACAATCAGCCCCAGCATTTT. Amino acids: CASSLREAGDNQPQHF.

The V call is TRBV5-1, the J call TRBJ2-1, with 9 bases lining up with TRBD2. The germline V gene encodes CDR1 SGHRS and CDR2 YFSETQ. This CDR3 has 14 amino acids. Trimming cost V 0 bases and J 15 bases; bases outside gene matches: 10. The CDR3 is CASSLGTSEVRAFF. CDR3 nucleotide sequence: TGCGCCAGCAGCTTGGGGACTAGCGAAGTTCGGGCGTTCTTC.

The genes are TRBV7-2 and TRBJ2-3, with D possibly matching TRBD2 (6 bases). Germline values: CDR1 SGHTA, CDR2 FQGNSA. Trimming removed 5 bases at V and 5 bases at J, with 20 bases between. This CDR3 region has 16 residues. CDR3 sequence (DNA): TGTGCCAGCAGCGCCCGATCGGGAGATGGTAGAGATACGCAGTATTTT. It is translated as CASSARSGDGRDTQYF.

V gene TRBV7-2 combines with J gene TRBJ2-2; 8 nucleotides line up with TRBD2. The length of the CDR3 is 17 residues. Unmatched junction bases numbered 6, after V lost 2 bases and J lost 1 base. Germline assignment: CDR1 SGHTA and CDR2 FQGNSA. The chain's CDR3 is CASSLFPTSENTGELFF. In DNA, the CDR3 is TGTGCCAGCAGCTTATTCCCGACTAGCGAGAACACCGGGGAGCTGTTTTTT.

The J gene is TRBJ2-7, the V gene TRBV5-1; D may be TRBD1 or TRBD2 (5 bases each). Germline V gene sequence: CDR1 SGHRS, CDR2 YFSETQ. Trimming shortened V by 0 bases and J by 0 bases, and 13 bases separated the two germline ends. The CDR3 is made up of 16 amino acids. CDR3 coding DNA: TGCGCCAGCAGCTTGGCGTCCGGGACGAGCTCCTACGAGCAGTACTTC. It translates to CASSLASGTSSYEQYF.

Of note for this clonotype: Sequence at one end of the junction differs from germline and may be a read error. The J gene is TRBJ1-6, the V gene TRBV25-1, with D unclear. The CDR3 covers 13 residues. Germline V gene data show CDR1 as MGHDK and CDR2 as SYGVNS. The CDR3 region is CASSAPWSSPLHF. CDR3 bases: TGTGCCAGCAGTGCCCCGTGGTCTTCACCTCTCCACTTT.